The entry that follows covers one T cell receptor beta chain sequence. V was trimmed by 1 base and J by 0 bases, leaving 11 bases between them. The CDR3 runs 16 residues. Germline assignment: CDR1 SGHDT and CDR2 YYEEEE. The data stem from a study of blood T cell repertoires in COVID-19. The protocol was immunoSEQ multiplex PCR, while the TCRdb copy is restricted to in-frame clones and leaves out a portion. The sample includes tens of thousands of clones, roughly 90% of them seen just once. The chain has TRBV5-6 and TRBJ1-5; D unclear. The sequencing sample was made of peripheral blood. This TCR came from a man in his forties or fifties with acute or convalescent COVID-19. The CDR3 is CASSLTSSFSNQPQHF. The CDR3 coding sequence is TGTGCCAGCAGCTTGACTAGTTCTTTTAGCAATCAGCCCCAGCATTTT.